The 8 T cell receptor beta chains below come from one sample, sequenced in a study of T cells expressing NK-cell markers. TCRdb reprocessed the 5' RACE reads; each CDR3 protein has one entry and no DNA is given. The table for this sample gives 350,000 to 400,000 distinct CDR3 sequences. The specimen sequenced was blood T cells: a sorted CD56 or NKG2C T cell subset, CD4+ or CD8+ T cells, or bulk PBMC T cells (not recorded which). The receptors originated from a woman in her fifties or sixties in good health.

The CDR3 spells CASSGQGDKNQPQHF. The chain carries TRBV12-3 or TRBV12-4 and TRBJ1-5; TCRdb reports TRBD1, a call that lacks DNA to check it against. This CDR3 spans 15 amino acids.

This chain links TRBV30 with TRBJ2-2. The CDR3 loop spans 13 amino acids. CDR1 is GTSNPN, CDR2 SVGIG, per germline (reference sequence). The CDR3 is CACTFLNTGELFF.

This chain joins TRBV10-3 and TRBJ2-5; TCRdb proposes TRBD2, but this gene call is untestable without DNA. The CDR3 has 14 residues. In germline, CDR1 is ENHRY, CDR2 SYGVKD. CDR3 sequence reads: CAISDLAGGETQYF.

The V and J genes are TRBV5-1 and TRBJ2-3; the D call from TCRdb, TRBD2, cannot be confirmed without DNA. The V gene's germline CDR1 is SGHRS and CDR2 YFSETQ. This CDR3 region has 16 residues. The CDR3 loop is CASSLDGGSRTDTQYF.

The chain is built from TRBV15 and TRBJ2-3. There are 14 residues in the CDR3. The germline V gene encodes CDR1 LNHNV and CDR2 YYDKDF (reference sequence). The CDR3 spells CATNLEWGTDTQYF.

This rearrangement joins TRBV27 to TRBJ2-1; TCRdb indicates TRBD2, and absent DNA this call remains unverified. This CDR3 region has 14 residues. Looked up from germline, CDR1 is MNHEY and CDR2 is SMNVEV (reference sequence). The CDR3 sequence is CARPGLAGWDEQFF.

The chain recombines TRBV19 with TRBJ2-5. The germline V gene encodes CDR1 LNHDA and CDR2 SQIVND (reference sequence). The CDR3 contains 13 residues. CDR3: CASSIEPKGTQYF. The full variable domain, completed using reference TRBV19 and TRBJ2-5, is DGGITQSPKYLFRKEGQNVTLSCEQNLNHDAMYWYRQDPGQGLRLIYYSQIVNDFQKGDIAEGYSVSREKKESFPLTVTSAQKNPTAFYLCASSIEPKGTQYFGPGTRLLVL.

The chain joins TRBV11-2 to TRBJ1-2; TCRdb selects TRBD1, and the lack of DNA leaves this call unchecked. The CDR3 has 16 residues. Germline CDR1 SGHAT, CDR2 FQNNGV. This CDR3 is CASSLVLAKGGLDYTF. Using reference TRBV11-2 and TRBJ1-2 for the parts outside the CDR3, the full variable domain is EAGVAQSPRYKIIEKRQSVAFWCNPISGHATLYWYQQILGQGPKLLIQFQNNGVVDDSQLPKDRFSAERLKGVDSTLKIQPAKLEDSAVYLCASSLVLAKGGLDYTFGSGTRLTVV.